Below are 5 T cell receptor beta chains sequenced from a single sample in a study of cytomegalovirus exposure and HLA in healthy donors. PCR used 60 Vbeta primers and 13 Jbeta primers. The data were produced by immunoSEQ multiplex PCR, yet TCRdb's version contains in-frame clones alone and is incomplete. Seen here are 150,000 or so clones, around 80% observed once, and the top ten hold about 12%. Sequencing was carried out using PBMCs. The receptors come from a man between 40 and 49 years old in good health and CMV-seropositive.

This sequence joins TRBV6-5 and TRBJ2-4; D not certain. Germline V gives CDR1 MNHEY, CDR2 SVGAGI. The CDR3 is made up of 13 amino acids. Trimming took 5 bases from V and 8 from J, leaving 13 bases between them. CDR3 nucleotide sequence: TGTGCCAGCAGTCCCTCCCGGGTCGACATTCAGTACTTC. The encoded protein is CASSPSRVDIQYF.

The V and J genes are TRBV2 and TRBJ2-5; 8 nucleotides align to TRBD1. Germline CDR1 reads SNHLY; CDR2 reads FYNNEI. The CDR3 has 15 residues. V was clipped by 7 bases and J by 4 bases; unmatched bases: 11. In nucleotides, the CDR3 is TGTGCCAGCACCGAAGATCAGGGGGCAATAGAGACCCAGTACTTC. It translates to CASTEDQGAIETQYF.

In nucleotides, the CDR3 is TGTGCCAGCAGCTTGAGCGACGGGAGGTGGAAAGAGACCCAGTACTTC. Translated, it gives CASSLSDGRWKETQYF. V usage is TRBV5-4 and J usage is TRBJ2-5; 7 nucleotides line up with TRBD2. The CDR3 contains 16 residues. Trimming took 1 base from V and 3 from J; bases not matched to a gene: 9. Germline loops: CDR1 SGHNT, CDR2 YYREEE (reference sequence).

The rearrangement uses TRBV2 and TRBJ2-5, with D tentatively TRBD2 (6 bases). This CDR3 spans 15 amino acids. Germline V lookup: CDR1 SNHLY, CDR2 FYNNEI. Trimming took off 3 bases at V and 7 bases at J, with 18 bases between the two ends. In nucleotides, the CDR3 is TGTGCCAGCAGTGAGTCCCGTCAAAGGGGAGGGACCCAGTACTTC. Translation gives CASSESRQRGGTQYF.

J is TRBJ1-6 and V is TRBV7-9; D unresolved. This CDR3 has 15 residues. The germline V gene has CDR1 SEHNR and CDR2 FQNEAQ (reference sequence). Trimming left V 4 bases short and J 1 base short, with 8 bases between. CDR3 coding DNA: TGTGCCAGCAGCTCATCCGGGTCCTATAATTCACCCCTCCACTTT. This codes for CASSSSGSYNSPLHF.